What follows is one T cell receptor beta chain and its context. Its antigen is as yet unknown. One junction end disagrees with the germline gene, perhaps due to a read error. This sample was included in a study of OX40 agonist ivuxolimab in advanced cancers. About the study: Prior anti-PD-1, anti-PD-L1 or anti-CTLA-4 therapy was allowed; about 39% had some.

Germline V gene data show CDR1 as SGDLS and CDR2 as YYNGEE. The CDR3 spans 12 residues. Assay: immunoSEQ multiplex PCR; the TCRdb copy retains only in-frame clones and omits some. The table records roughly 71,000 clones, approximately 82% of them present only once. Study-level results: Dose levels from 0.1 to 3.0 mg/kg saw CD4+ and CD8+ blood T cells expand clonally by week 6.

This chain links TRBV9 with TRBJ2-3; D is possibly TRBD1 (5 bases). This sample comprised CD4+ or CD8+ T cells sorted from blood, obtained in a trial of the OX40 agonist ivuxolimab. The origin of this receptor is an adult with an advanced solid tumor such as melanoma, head and neck, liver or kidney cancer. CDR3 sequence: CASSERTGTQYF. Written as DNA, the CDR3 is TGTGCCAGCAGCGAGAGAACAGGTACGCAGTATTTT.